This T cell receptor beta chain originates from a study of CXCR3-negative and CXCR3-positive naive CD8 T cells. Findings and limits, study-wide: More hydrophobic TRB CDR3s were found in CXCR3-positive naive cells than in CXCR3-negative naive cells.

Germline loops: CDR1 SGHNT, CDR2 YENEEA. The CDR3 extends over 12 amino acids. TRB cDNA libraries were made by UMI-labeled 5' RACE. From its re-call of the 5' RACE reads, TCRdb lists each CDR3 protein once, without DNA. In all, the sample yields 150,000 to 170,000 distinct CDR3 sequences. Remarks on this clonotype: The target antigen is unknown.

Sequencing was done on a sample of naive CXCR3+ CD8+ T cells from blood. Subset: CD45RO-CCR7+CD27+CD95- naive CD8+ T cells expressing CXCR3 (TNR3+). This receptor was taken from a human donor in good health. Some clones in this sample may be carry-over from other donors' samples. The rearrangement uses TRBV11-3 and TRBJ2-7. The CDR3 is CASSPEWNEQYF.